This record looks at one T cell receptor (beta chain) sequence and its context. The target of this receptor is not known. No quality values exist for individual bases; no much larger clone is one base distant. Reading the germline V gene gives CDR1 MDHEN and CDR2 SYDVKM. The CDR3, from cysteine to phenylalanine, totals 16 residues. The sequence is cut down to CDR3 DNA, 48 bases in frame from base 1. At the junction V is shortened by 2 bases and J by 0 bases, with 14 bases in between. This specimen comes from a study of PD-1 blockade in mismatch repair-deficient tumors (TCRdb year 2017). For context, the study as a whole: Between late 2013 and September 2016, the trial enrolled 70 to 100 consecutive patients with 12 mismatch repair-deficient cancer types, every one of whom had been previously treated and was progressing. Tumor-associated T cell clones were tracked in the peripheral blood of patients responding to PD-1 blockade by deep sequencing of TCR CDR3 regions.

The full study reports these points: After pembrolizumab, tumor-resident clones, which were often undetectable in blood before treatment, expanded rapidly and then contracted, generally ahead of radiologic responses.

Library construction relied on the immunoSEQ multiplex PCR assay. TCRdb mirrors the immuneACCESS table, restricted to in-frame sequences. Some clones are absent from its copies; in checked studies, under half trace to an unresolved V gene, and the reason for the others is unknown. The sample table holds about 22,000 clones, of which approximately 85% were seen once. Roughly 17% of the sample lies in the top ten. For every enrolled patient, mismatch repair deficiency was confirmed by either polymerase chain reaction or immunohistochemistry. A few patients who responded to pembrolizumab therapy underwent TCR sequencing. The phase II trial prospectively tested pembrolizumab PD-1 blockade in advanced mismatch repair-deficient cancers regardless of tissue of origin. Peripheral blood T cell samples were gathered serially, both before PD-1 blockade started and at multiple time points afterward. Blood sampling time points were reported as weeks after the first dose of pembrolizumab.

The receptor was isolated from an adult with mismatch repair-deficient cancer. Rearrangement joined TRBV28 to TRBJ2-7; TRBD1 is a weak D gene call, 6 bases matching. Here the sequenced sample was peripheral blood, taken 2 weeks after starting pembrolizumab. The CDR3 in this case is CASSLVPPRGSYEQYF. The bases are TGTGCCAGCAGTTTAGTCCCCCCCAGGGGCTCCTACGAGCAGTACTTC.